This T cell receptor beta chain came from a study of T cell responses to AZD1222 COVID-19 vaccine. Germline CDR1 MDHEN, CDR2 SYDVKM. The ends were cut back, 8 bases at V and 6 bases at J, with 16 bases in the middle. The CDR3 length is 14 residues. TCRdb keeps only in-frame clones here, not all; method: immunoSEQ multiplex PCR. The table has under 150,000 clones, around 90% seen once. The source was peripheral blood, collected on day 0 of AZD1222 vaccination. This TCR derives from an adult in good health. The chain links TRBV28 to TRBJ2-2; maybe TRBD2 (5 bases). Written as DNA, the CDR3 is TGTGCCAGCGGGAGTCATTTTCGGCCCGGGGAGCTGTTTTTT. The encoded protein is CASGSHFRPGELFF.